This T cell receptor (beta chain) derives from a study of PD-1 blockade in classical Hodgkin lymphoma. Study-wide context: Nivolumab dosing for patients was 3 mg/kg, administered intravenously every 2 weeks. Findings and limits, study-wide: Complete responders showed a baseline diversity that resembled the diversity of newly diagnosed patients.

TCRdb's table, derived via immunoSEQ multiplex PCR, lists solely in-frame clones and lacks some. The data show about 64,000 clones, over 85% seen once. The time point was: cycle 4 day 1 (C4D1), after less than seven weeks of nivolumab. Every patient had relapsed following autologous stem cell transplantation, and cohorts differed in brentuximab vedotin exposure. Details on this clone: No antigen is known for it.

V was shortened by 7 bases and J by 6 bases, with 16 bases between the two germline ends. The CDR3 is 13 amino acids. Germline lookup yields CDR1 MNHNS and CDR2 SASEGT. This TCR came from a human donor with classical Hodgkin lymphoma. The rearrangement links TRBV6-1 to TRBJ2-7; perhaps TRBD1 as D (5 bases). Sequenced here: peripheral blood mononuclear cells (PBMCs), sampled before the fourth cycle of nivolumab. The CDR3 DNA sequence: TGTGCCAGCAATGGGCTAACCCAGGGCGAGCAGTACTTC. Its translation: CASNGLTQGEQYF.